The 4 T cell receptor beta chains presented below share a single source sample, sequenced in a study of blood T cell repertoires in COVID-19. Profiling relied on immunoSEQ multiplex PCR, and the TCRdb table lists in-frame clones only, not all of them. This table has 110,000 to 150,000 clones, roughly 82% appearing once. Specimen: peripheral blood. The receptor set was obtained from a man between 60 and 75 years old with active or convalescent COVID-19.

The CDR3 reads CATDLTGEGEGGNTIYF. As DNA, the CDR3 is TGCGCCACAGACCTGACGGGAGAGGGGGAGGGTGGAAACACCATATATTTT. J is TRBJ1-3 and V is TRBV10-2; TRBD1 is a possible D gene (6 bases). The length of the CDR3 is 17 residues. V lost 10 bases and J 3 bases, leaving 25 bases between the germline ends. Germline V gives CDR1 WSHSY, CDR2 SAAADI.

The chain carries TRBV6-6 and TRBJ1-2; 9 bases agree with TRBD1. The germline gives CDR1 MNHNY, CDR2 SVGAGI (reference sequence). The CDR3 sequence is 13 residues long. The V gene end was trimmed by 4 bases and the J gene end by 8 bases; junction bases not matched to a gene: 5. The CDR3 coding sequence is TGTGCCAGCAGTTTAACAGGGGGCTCGGGCTACACCTTC. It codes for CASSLTGGSGYTF.

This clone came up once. The CDR3, as DNA: TGTGCCAGCAGCTCTCGGGACAGCCAAGTGGAGGGCTACACCTTC. It yields the protein CASSSRDSQVEGYTF. The chain recombines TRBV7-9 with TRBJ1-2; 7 positions match TRBD1. The germline V gene has CDR1 SEHNR and CDR2 FQNEAQ (reference sequence). J was trimmed by 8 bases and V by 4 bases; bases with no gene match: 13. This CDR3 has 15 amino acids.

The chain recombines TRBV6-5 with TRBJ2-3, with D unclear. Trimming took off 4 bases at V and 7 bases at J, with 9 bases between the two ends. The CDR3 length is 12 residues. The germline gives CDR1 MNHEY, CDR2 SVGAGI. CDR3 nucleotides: TGTGCCAGCAGTTTGACGGGTAATACGCAGTATTTT. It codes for CASSLTGNTQYF.